This T cell receptor beta chain was captured in a study of vaccination and CD4 T cells after COVID-19 (dated by TCRdb to between 2021 and 2022). Regarding the research as a whole: Every convalescent patient had a positive nasal swab PCR test for SARS-CoV-2, with mild disease in under ten patients and severe disease in one. In roughly 10 COVID-19 convalescent patients and a few infection-naive healthy vaccine recipients, the spike-specific CD4+ TCR repertoire before mRNA vaccination was compared with the repertoire after mRNA vaccination. Participants got two doses of the Pfizer-BioNTech BNT162b2 vaccine (n=8) or two doses of the Moderna mRNA-1273 vaccine (n=2). For three convalescent patients, samples were collected at an early post-vaccination timepoint (day 14) as well as at a late post-vaccination timepoint (days 161 to 241). Post-vaccine blood samples were collected a median of about 72 days after the second vaccine dose, ranging from about 13 to 241 days. The convalescent cohort included six males and four females, with two Hispanic individuals, seven Caucasians, two Asians and one multiracial person. Overlapping spike peptide pools from SARS-CoV-2 and from the common cold coronaviruses HCoV-NL63, HCoV-OC43 and HCoV-229E were used as culture stimuli. Post-COVID blood samples from convalescent patients were collected a median of roughly 100 days after diagnosis, with a range of roughly 35 to 180 days. As controls, cultures received a CEFX viral epitope pool (the positive control), an HIV-1 Nef peptide pool (the negative control), or no peptide at all.

Library preparation employed PCR. TCR sequencing of DNA from cultured CD4+ T cells used the Oncomine TCR Beta short-read assay at the Johns Hopkins FTIC core. Genomic DNA was extracted from the cultured CD4+ T cells with the QIAamp micro DNA kit. Oncomine TCR Beta libraries from cultured CD4+ T cells were pooled with unique dual indexes and sequenced on an Illumina iSeq 100. As for the original processing: Non-productive sequences were removed, and CDR3s that did not start with C, did not end with F or W, or were shorter than 7 amino acids were discarded. The MANAFEST web application identified antigen-specific clonotypes by comparing peptide-stimulated wells against reference wells and other culture wells. An FDR below 0.05, an odds ratio above 5, and a productive frequency above 0.1% in at least two of three replicate wells were required for clones to be considered positive. Clonotypes that were significantly expanded in both SARS-CoV-2 spike wells and at least one common cold coronavirus spike condition were defined as cross-reactive. Levenshtein distances (stringdist) and unrooted phylogenetic trees (ape) in R version 3.6.1 were used to assess CDR3 homology. TCRdb redid the processing of the public reads, applying fastp at Q25 and MiXCR, and retained in-frame beta chains. Rows merge per CDR3 protein into single entries with the most common DNA and genes. The authors' filters were not applied to this entry. This sample gives 25,000 to 30,000 distinct CDR3 sequences in total; roughly two fifths of them show up just once. The biggest ten clones account for roughly 5.6% of the sample.

What the study reported, not specific to this receptor: Among the post-vaccine SARS-CoV-2-reactive clones in convalescent patients, a median around 86% showed up only after vaccination, which suggests vaccine-specific priming. Of the vaccine-specific clones in convalescent patients, 304 of 307, or nearly all, reacted only to SARS-CoV-2 spike and did not cross-react with common cold coronaviruses. Relatively few convalescent patients were included in the study, and early timepoints after natural infection were not analyzed. The median count of SARS-CoV-2-reactive clonotypes went up from 20 to 25 after infection to about 40 after vaccination, although the change was not significant.

V is cut by 5 bases and J by 4 bases, and the space between the germline ends is 7 bases. Including cysteine and phenylalanine, the CDR3 has 11 amino acids. This entry keeps only the CDR3 DNA: 33 bases, framed from base 1. CDR1 and CDR2 are read off the germline V gene (reference sequence) as DFQATT and SNEGSKA. Note on this clonotype: The target of this receptor is not known. Base qualities were left out, and no much larger clone turns up one base away.

The time point label here, explained by the study, means: late sampling 161 to 241 days after vaccination in three convalescent patients. Read against the paper, the sample's treatment or condition label means: approximately 9-day PBMC culture with coronavirus spike peptide pools or control peptides (ViraFEST assay). The study used the ViraFEST assay, which expanded antigen-specific T cells with peptide pools and then identified expanded clonotypes by TCR sequencing. The convalescent patients' positive SARS-CoV-2 PCR tests fell between March and December 2020, which was before the Alpha, Beta and Delta variants emerged in the United States. PBMCs were cultured at around 2 million per well in IMDM supplemented with around 5.5% human AB serum and 9 to 10 IU/ml IL-2, with about 9 ug/ml peptide pools added. Half of the culture medium was replaced with fresh IL-2-containing medium on days 3 and 7. CD4+ T cells were isolated after roughly nine days of culture through negative selection using the EasySep CD4+ T cell isolation kit. PBMCs were separated from whole blood using Ficoll-Paque Plus gradient centrifugation and then either used fresh or cryopreserved at -140C. In general, triplicate wells were set up for every culture condition.

The sequence came from a human donor who had recovered from COVID-19. This specimen was CD4+ T cells from blood, cultured in vitro, taken about 7 months after SARS-CoV-2 vaccination. The sequence is built from TRBV20-1 and TRBJ2-3; the best D guess is TRBD2, with 5 bases matching. The nucleotide sequence reads TGCAGTGCTGGGAGCCCAGATACGCAGTATTTT. Translated, this is CSAGSPDTQYF.